These 11 T cell receptor beta chains were sequenced from one sample in a study of blood T cell repertoires in COVID-19. Generated by immunoSEQ multiplex PCR, the TCRdb table keeps only in-frame clones and is missing some. The profile shows roughly 240,000 clones, about nine tenths of them singletons. Specimen: peripheral blood. All receptors come from a woman aged 60-70 years who had recovered from COVID-19.

The CDR3 sequence is CASSLSSRGENTEAFF. CDR3 in DNA: TGCGCCAGCAGCTTGTCGTCCAGGGGGGAGAACACTGAAGCTTTCTTT. The V gene is TRBV5-1, the J gene TRBJ1-1, with 7 bases matching TRBD1. There are 16 residues in the CDR3. J gave up 1 base and V 1 base, and 7 bases lay outside the gene matches. Germline-derived CDR1 and CDR2 are SGHRS and YFSETQ.

The V and J genes are TRBV6-5 and TRBJ2-7; D is perhaps TRBD1 (6 bases). Germline V gene sequence: CDR1 MNHEY, CDR2 SVGAGI. Trimming removed 7 bases at V and 1 base at J, with 17 bases between. The CDR3 consists of 15 residues. The CDR3 protein is CASKRGTVSSYEQYF. For the CDR3, the DNA is TGTGCCAGCAAAAGGGGGACCGTATCATCCTACGAGCAGTACTTC.

The J gene is TRBJ1-2, the V gene TRBV6-2 or TRBV6-3, with 8 nucleotides matching TRBD1. The J segment lost 4 bases and the V segment lost 4 bases, leaving 8 bases of the junction unmatched. The CDR3 is 15 residues long. Germline CDR1 and CDR2: MNHEY and SVGEGT. CDR3 DNA sequence: TGTGCCAGCAGTTTAACGACAGGGGACCCCTATGGCTACACCTTC. Translation: CASSLTTGDPYGYTF.

This chain uses TRBV5-7 with TRBJ2-5, with D perhaps matching TRBD2 (6 bases). TRBV5-7 has ORF status, its function being uncertain. The CDR3 runs 18 residues. The germline V and J ends were trimmed by 1 base and 4 bases, with 23 bases remaining between them. DNA of the CDR3: TGTGCCAGCAGCTTGTTGGGGGGTCAGGGTTCGAACGGAGAGACCCAGTACTTC. Translated, it gives CASSLLGGQGSNGETQYF.

This clone has more than one count but fewer than ten. The rearrangement links TRBV6-1 to TRBJ1-5; TRBD1 might be the D (6 bases). The CDR3 extends over 16 amino acids. V dropped 4 bases and J dropped 0 bases, with 13 bases sitting between them. The germline CDR1 and CDR2 sequences are MNHNS and SASEGT. The CDR3 sequence: CASSGPGADSNQPQHF. The CDR3 region has the DNA TGTGCCAGCAGTGGCCCAGGGGCAGATAGCAATCAGCCCCAGCATTTT.

The rearrangement uses TRBV13 and TRBJ2-7; D might be TRBD2 (6 bases). The ends were cut back, 6 bases at V and 6 bases at J, with 18 bases in the middle. Germline lookup yields CDR1 PRHDT and CDR2 FYEKMQ (reference sequence). CDR3 length: 14 amino acids. CDR3 coding DNA: TGTGCCAGCAGGCCCCACGGGGGAACGGGCGAGCAGTACTTC. Amino acids: CASRPHGGTGEQYF.

V gene TRBV11-3 combines with J gene TRBJ2-2, with D tentatively TRBD2 (5 bases). Germline assignment: CDR1 SGHNT and CDR2 YENEEA. Trimming shortened V by 7 bases and J by 5 bases, and 11 bases separated the two germline ends. The CDR3 has 13 amino acids. This CDR3 is CASKKAGTGELFF. The CDR3 DNA reads TGTGCCAGCAAAAAGGCGGGTACCGGGGAGCTGTTTTTT.

The chain recombines TRBV4-3 with TRBJ2-7; 11 bases are a match to TRBD2. The CDR3 consists of 16 residues. The V and J ends lost 0 bases and 3 bases, in that order; junction bases with no gene match: 4. Germline CDR1 LGHNA, CDR2 YSLEER. Written as DNA, the CDR3 is TGCGCCAGCAGCCAAGATGTAGCGGGGGGGCTCTACGAGCAGTACTTC. It encodes CASSQDVAGGLYEQYF.

The chain links TRBV5-4 to TRBJ1-4; TRBD1 is a possible D gene (5 bases). Trimming left V 1 base short and J 6 bases short, with 13 bases between. Germline CDR1 SGHNT, CDR2 YYREEE (reference sequence). This CDR3 region has 15 residues. CDR3 sequence: CASSLKSGLDEKLFF. The CDR3 DNA follows: TGTGCCAGCAGCTTGAAGTCGGGACTGGATGAAAAACTGTTTTTT.

This rearrangement joins TRBV18 to TRBJ2-1; 7 bases agree with TRBD1. Germline trimming cut 2 bases from V and 4 bases from J; bases unmatched to any gene: 5. CDR3 length equals 15 residues. Germline-derived CDR1 and CDR2 are KGHSH and LQKENI. This chain's CDR3 is CASSPKGALYNEQFF. In nucleotides, the CDR3 is TGTGCCAGCTCACCAAAGGGGGCCTTATACAATGAGCAGTTCTTC.

This clone has only one observation. Its ends do not fully match the called genes, so a read error is possible. The chain couples TRBV7-7 to TRBJ2-5, with D perhaps TRBD1 (6 bases). CDR1 SSHAT and CDR2 FNYEAQ come from the germline V gene (reference sequence). The CDR3 runs to 15 residues. CDR3: CASSRQESAQETQYF. The CDR3 DNA reads TGTGCTAGCAGCCGACAGGAATCGGCCCAAGAGACCCAGTACTTC.